The 3 T cell receptor beta chains below come from one sample, sequenced in a study of CD8 T cells in Susac syndrome. RNA in amounts of about 0.5 to 1 ug was reverse transcribed with random hexamers. A single record per CDR3 protein comes from TCRdb applying MiXCR to the immunoSEQ multiplex PCR reads. The repertoire holds approximately 76,000 distinct CDR3 sequences, with about 95% as singletons. Sequencing used CD8+ T cells from PBMCs. The receptors derive from a human donor with multiple sclerosis.

The V and J genes are TRBV27 and TRBJ2-7; tentatively, D is TRBD1 or TRBD2 (5 bases each). CDR3 length: 14 residues. From germline, CDR1 is MNHEY and CDR2 SMNVEV (reference sequence). V shed 6 bases and J shed 2 bases, with 14 bases lying between them. The CDR3, as DNA: TGTGCCAGCAGGCCTACCAGGGAGACCTACGAGCAGTACTTC. Translation: CASRPTRETYEQYF.

This clonotype appeared once. V and J are TRBV12-3 or TRBV12-4 and TRBJ2-1, with no clear D. The CDR3 sequence is 10 residues long. Trimming removed 6 bases from V and 10 bases from J, with 7 bases in between. The CDR3, as DNA: TGTGCCAGCAGGGACGGAGAGCAGTTCTTC. It yields the protein CASRDGEQFF.

V usage is TRBV6-5 and J usage is TRBJ2-7; D might be TRBD1 or TRBD2, each matching 5 bases. Germline-derived CDR1 and CDR2 are MNHEY and SVGAGI. Trimming left V 3 bases short and J 3 bases short, with 9 bases between. The CDR3 runs to 13 residues. The CDR3 DNA reads TGTGCCAGCAGTTATGGGACCGTCTACGAGCAGTACTTC. This encodes CASSYGTVYEQYF.